What follows is one T cell receptor (beta chain) and its context. Its target is not known. The CDR3 consists of 12 residues. V dropped 8 bases and J dropped 8 bases, with 13 bases sitting between them. The germline gives CDR1 MDHEN, CDR2 SYDVKM. These data originate in a study of response to subunit inactivated influenza vaccine. Study-level findings and limits: Authors suggested each seasonal flu vaccination may recruit only limited numbers of new T cells.

TCRdb called the RT-PCR reads again in MiXCR, with one record for every CDR3 protein. Here the sample spans roughly 630,000 distinct CDR3 sequences, 14% being singletons. The chain joins TRBV28 to TRBJ2-1; possibly TRBD2 for D (5 bases). The material sequenced was PBMCs from blood, taken 14 to 15 days before vaccination. The sequence was obtained from a man aged 50 to 59 who received an inactivated influenza vaccine. The CDR3 loop is CASGLGGYEQFF. The CDR3 nucleotides are TGTGCCAGCGGCCTGGGCGGGTATGAGCAGTTCTTC.